The source of this T cell receptor (beta chain) is a study of cytomegalovirus exposure and HLA in healthy donors. The donors were members of the approximately 130-subject validation cohort (separate from the roughly 670-subject first cohort). This clone was recorded once. Trimming cost V 6 bases and J 6 bases; bases outside gene matches: 14. The germline gives CDR1 SNHLY, CDR2 FYNNEI. CDR3 length: 16 amino acids. Clones were sequenced by immunoSEQ multiplex PCR, and TCRdb holds only the in-frame ones, with some missing. The table lists fewer than 350,000 clones, more than 75% of them singletons, with about 0.9% in the top ten.

Source material: PBMCs. The genes are TRBV2 and TRBJ2-1; 7 bases are shared with TRBD2. The receptor's source is a woman between 18 and 30 years old in good health and CMV-seronegative. The CDR3 sequence is CASRTVGTIEGNEQFF. DNA of the CDR3: TGTGCCAGCAGAACCGTCGGGACTATTGAGGGCAATGAGCAGTTCTTC.